There are a few counts of the clone carrying this T cell receptor (beta chain). Its antigen is not identified. The source of the sample is a study of blood T cells in healthy people across ages. Study conclusions and caveats: Observed TCR beta diversity per million T cells went down as age went up. This fall followed a roughly linear course with age. There were more naive CD4+ cells and higher diversity in long-lived donors than in aged donors.

Total RNA, at least 5.5 micrograms per sample, was extracted from PBMCs. PCR was performed a second time for roughly 7 to 12 cycles using a sample-barcoded 5' primer and a J-beta primer mix. Each sample yielded at least 3 million CDR3-containing paired-end reads. TCRdb processed the 5' RACE reads anew with MiXCR; each CDR3 protein has one entry. This sample has hundreds of thousands of distinct CDR3 sequences, with 40% to 45% found just once. V was shortened by 5 bases and J by 8 bases, with 12 bases between the two germline ends. The CDR3 contains 12 residues. Germline V lookup: CDR1 SGHAT, CDR2 FQNNGV.

The chain is built from TRBV11-2 and TRBJ1-2; D not resolved. The sequenced sample consisted of blood. The TCR was taken from a woman aged 55-69 years in good health. CDR3 protein: CASSNERSGYTF. The CDR3 DNA reads TGTGCCAGCAGCAACGAGCGATCCGGCTACACCTTC.